Presented here are 11 T cell receptor beta chains from one specimen sequenced in a study of CD8+ T cells in alopecia areata. RNA was isolated and reverse transcribed to cDNA, the sequencing template. Generated by immunoSEQ multiplex PCR, the TCRdb table keeps only in-frame clones and is missing some. The table has 100,000 to 150,000 clones, around 50% seen once. Material for sequencing was NKG2D-low CD8+ T cells sorted from blood. The source of these receptors is a human donor with alopecia areata.

The V gene is TRBV30, the J gene TRBJ2-4, with TRBD2 matching 7 bases. Germline CDR1 reads GTSNPN; CDR2 reads SVGIG (reference sequence). V gave up 3 bases and J gave up 0 bases; unmatched junction bases: 23. The CDR3 extends over 21 amino acids. CDR3 DNA: TGTGCCTGGAGCACCGCCCTGGGGCTAGCGGCACCAAAGGTAGCCAAAAACATTCAGTACTTC. It specifies CAWSTALGLAAPKVAKNIQYF.

The V call is TRBV29-1, the J call TRBJ2-5, with 9 bases matching TRBD1. Germline V gene lookup returns CDR1 SQVTM and CDR2 ANQGSEA. V shed 2 bases and J 4 bases; nucleotides not matched to a gene: 5. The CDR3 is 14 residues long. The CDR3 nucleotides read TGCAGCGTTGAATCGGGACAGGGTGGAGAGACCCAGTACTTC. It specifies CSVESGQGGETQYF.

V and J are TRBV30 and TRBJ2-2; D gene unclear. The CDR3 loop spans 14 amino acids. Trimming removed 7 bases at V and 3 bases at J, with 15 bases between. Germline V gives CDR1 GTSNPN, CDR2 SVGIG (reference sequence). In nucleotides, the CDR3 is TGTGCCTTGGAACGGCTCTTGGACACCGGGGAGCTGTTTTTT. Protein sequence: CALERLLDTGELFF.

The V and J genes are TRBV27 and TRBJ1-2; TRBD1 agrees at 8 bases. The J segment lost 8 bases and the V segment lost 0 bases, leaving 5 bases of the junction unmatched. The CDR3 covers 14 residues. Germline lookup yields CDR1 MNHEY and CDR2 SMNVEV (reference sequence). The CDR3 nucleotides read TGTGCCAGCAGTTTATCCCAGGGGGCGCGAGGCTACACCTTC. Translation gives CASSLSQGARGYTF.

The chain carries TRBV30 and TRBJ2-6, with a possible D match to TRBD2 (5 bases). From germline, CDR1 is GTSNPN and CDR2 SVGIG (reference sequence). V lost 0 bases and J lost 3, with 6 bases in between. CDR3 size: 14 residues. CDR3: CAWSVRDGANVLTF. CDR3 bases: TGTGCCTGGAGTGTCCGGGATGGGGCCAACGTCCTGACTTTC.

J is TRBJ2-3 and V is TRBV4-1, with no clear D. The V gene lost 1 base and the J gene lost 1 base, with 3 bases spanning the gap. This CDR3 region has 13 residues. CDR1 and CDR2 from the germline V gene are MGHRA and YSYEKL. The CDR3 DNA sequence: TGCGCCAGCAGCCAAGTCGGCACAGATACGCAGTATTTT. Its protein is CASSQVGTDTQYF.

The V and J genes are TRBV5-6 and TRBJ2-1; 8 bases line up with TRBD1. J was trimmed by 10 bases and V by 4 bases; bases with no gene match: 4. This CDR3 region has 12 residues. Germline V gives CDR1 SGHDT, CDR2 YYEEEE. CDR3 coding DNA: TGTGCCAGCAGCCATGGACAGGGCGAGCAGTTCTTC. Amino acids: CASSHGQGEQFF.

The chain links TRBV30 to TRBJ2-7; D is possibly TRBD2 (6 bases). This CDR3 is 11 amino acids long. V was cut by 3 bases and J by 6 bases, with 9 bases left in between. Germline lookup yields CDR1 GTSNPN and CDR2 SVGIG (reference sequence). The CDR3 sequence is CAWSGGVEQYF. Here the CDR3 DNA reads TGTGCCTGGAGCGGAGGGGTCGAGCAGTACTTC.

A few counts support this clone. The V call is TRBV7-9, the J call TRBJ2-5; no reliable D call. The CDR3 loop spans 13 amino acids. Trimming pared 4 bases from V and 5 bases from J, leaving 11 bases between. Germline CDR1 is SEHNR and CDR2 is FQNEAQ (reference sequence). The CDR3 DNA reads as TGTGCCAGCAGCTCCCCCCGTATGGAGACCCAGTACTTC. Translation gives CASSSPRMETQYF.

This chain connects TRBV18 to TRBJ1-1, with 8 bases matching TRBD1. The CDR3 loop spans 14 amino acids. The trim removed 3 bases at V and 4 bases at J, leaving 4 bases unmatched. The germline gives CDR1 KGHSH, CDR2 LQKENI. CDR3 residues: CASSPLDRATEAFF. CDR3 coding DNA: TGTGCCAGCTCACCCCTGGACAGGGCCACTGAAGCTTTCTTT.

The chain links TRBV28 to TRBJ2-1; maybe TRBD2 (6 bases). Germline-derived CDR1 and CDR2 are MDHEN and SYDVKM. V lost 3 bases and J lost 9, with 6 bases in between. This CDR3 is 11 amino acids long. The CDR3 nucleotides are TGTGCCAGCAGTTTGGGGGGTGAGCAGTTCTTC. Encoded protein: CASSLGGEQFF.